This T cell receptor (beta chain) came from a study of cytomegalovirus exposure and HLA in healthy donors. As to this clone: Its antigen is currently unknown.

The PCR was carried out with 60 Vbeta primers and 13 Jbeta primers. Sequencing used immunoSEQ multiplex PCR; TCRdb keeps in-frame clones, though not all of them. Of about 120,000 clones listed, about 59% are singletons. Points from the study as a whole: The majority of CMV-associated TCR beta chains were reported as apparently HLA-restricted in a later analysis.

The material sequenced was PBMCs. The sequence came from a woman between 35 and 50 years old in good health and CMV-seropositive.

Here the CDR3 DNA reads TGTGCCAGTAGTCTGAACAGGGGTAGCGGCTACACCTTC. The encoded protein is CASSLNRGSGYTF. The chain links TRBV19 to TRBJ1-2; 7 bases match TRBD1. This CDR3 has 13 residues. CDR1 is LNHDA and CDR2 is SQIVND in the germline V gene (reference sequence). V shed 5 bases and J 8 bases; nucleotides not matched to a gene: 8.